This TCR beta chain is from a study of shared clonotypes between healthy human individuals. General study findings and limits: When naive CD4 clonotypes were compared across four donors, about 5% were shared.

For every subset, genomic DNA was evenly distributed across several immunoSEQ plates. Replicate PCRs run on sorted subsets employed roughly 180 ng DNA, roughly 30,000 T cell genomes. As originally analysed: Quality scores were absent from the junction-only immunoSEQ sequences, so filtering differed. Using immunoSEQ multiplex PCR, the repertoire was profiled, and TCRdb retains in-frame clones only, with some absent. That table is the source of V, J and clone size, and D and trimming were worked out from the DNA. The sample holds about 600,000 clones; approximately 97% are singletons and the top ten take roughly 0.05%. The CDR3 contains 14 residues. Germline CDR1 MNHNY, CDR2 SVGAGI (reference sequence). V lost 6 bases and J 0 bases, leaving 8 bases between the germline ends. A remark on this clone: Its specificity is not known.

The gene calls are TRBV6-6 and TRBJ2-2; D is undetermined. The specimen sequenced was naive CD4+ T cells sorted from blood. Documented subset: CD45RA+ positively selected. This TCR derives from a woman younger than 45 in good health. The CDR3 DNA is TGTGCCAGCAGCTTGGACGCGAACACCGGGGAGCTGTTTTTT. It codes for CASSLDANTGELFF.